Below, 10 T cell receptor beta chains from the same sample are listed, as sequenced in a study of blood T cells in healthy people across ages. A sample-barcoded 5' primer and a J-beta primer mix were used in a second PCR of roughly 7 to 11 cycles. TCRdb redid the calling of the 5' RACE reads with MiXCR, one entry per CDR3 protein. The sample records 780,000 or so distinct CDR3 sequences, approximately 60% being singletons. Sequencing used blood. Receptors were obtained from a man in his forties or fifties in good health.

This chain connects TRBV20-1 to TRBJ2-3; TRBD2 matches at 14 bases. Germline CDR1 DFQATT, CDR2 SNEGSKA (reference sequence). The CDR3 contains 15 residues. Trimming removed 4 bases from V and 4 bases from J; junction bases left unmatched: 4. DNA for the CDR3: TGCAGTGCTACCGGACTAGCGGGAGGCGCAGATACGCAGTATTTT. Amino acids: CSATGLAGGADTQYF.

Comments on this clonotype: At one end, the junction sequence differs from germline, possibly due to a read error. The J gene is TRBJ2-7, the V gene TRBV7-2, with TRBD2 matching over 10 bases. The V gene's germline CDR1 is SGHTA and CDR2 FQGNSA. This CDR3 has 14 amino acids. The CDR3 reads CASSLISTSGVQYF. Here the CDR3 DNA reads TGTGCCAGTAGCTTAATCTCAACTAGCGGGGTTCAGTACTTC.

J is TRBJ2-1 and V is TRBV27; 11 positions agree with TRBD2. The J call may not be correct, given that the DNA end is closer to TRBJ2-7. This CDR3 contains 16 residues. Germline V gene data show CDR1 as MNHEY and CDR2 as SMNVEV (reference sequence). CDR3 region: CASSFSTSGAENEQYF. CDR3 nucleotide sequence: TGTGCCAGCAGTTTCTCGACTAGCGGGGCCGAGAATGAGCAGTACTTC.

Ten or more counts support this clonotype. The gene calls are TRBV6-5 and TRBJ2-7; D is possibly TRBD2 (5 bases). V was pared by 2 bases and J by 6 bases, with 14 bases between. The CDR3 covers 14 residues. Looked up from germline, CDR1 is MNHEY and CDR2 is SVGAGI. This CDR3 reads CASSYGPLAPEQYF. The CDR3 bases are TGTGCCAGCAGTTACGGGCCTCTAGCTCCCGAGCAGTACTTC.

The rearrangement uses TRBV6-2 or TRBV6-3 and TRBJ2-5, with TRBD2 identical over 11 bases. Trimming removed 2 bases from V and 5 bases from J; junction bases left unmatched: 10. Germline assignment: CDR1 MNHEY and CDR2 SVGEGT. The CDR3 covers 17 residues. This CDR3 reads CASSYPHSGRERETQYF. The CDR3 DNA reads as TGTGCCAGCAGTTACCCGCATAGCGGGAGGGAAAGGGAGACCCAGTACTTC.

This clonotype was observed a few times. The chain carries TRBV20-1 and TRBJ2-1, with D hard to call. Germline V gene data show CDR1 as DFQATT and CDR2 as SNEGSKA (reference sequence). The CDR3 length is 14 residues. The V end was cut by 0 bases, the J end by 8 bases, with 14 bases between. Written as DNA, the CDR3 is TGCAGTGCTAGAGAAGGAAGACAACATGATGAGCAGTTCTTC. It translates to CSAREGRQHDEQFF.

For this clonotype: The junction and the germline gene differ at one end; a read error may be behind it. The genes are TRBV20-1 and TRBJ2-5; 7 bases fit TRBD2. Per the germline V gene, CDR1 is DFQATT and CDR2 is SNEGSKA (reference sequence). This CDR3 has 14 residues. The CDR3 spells CSAISGAGWETRYF. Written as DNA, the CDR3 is TGCAGTGCTATTAGCGGAGCGGGGTGGGAGACCCGGTACTTC.

CDR3 coding DNA: TGTGCCACCGGGGACAGCTTGAACACTGAAGCTTTCTTT. Its protein is CATGDSLNTEAFF. The genes are TRBV24-1 and TRBJ1-1, with 7 positions matching TRBD1. Germline assignment: CDR1 KGHDR and CDR2 SFDVKD. Trimming cost V 9 bases and J 0 bases; bases outside gene matches: 3. This CDR3 contains 13 residues.

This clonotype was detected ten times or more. CDR3 sequence reads: CSVVAPRKKNIQYF. DNA for the CDR3: TGCAGCGTTGTAGCCCCTCGAAAAAAAAACATTCAGTACTTC. The V and J genes are TRBV29-1 and TRBJ2-4; D unclear. The CDR3 loop spans 14 amino acids. Germline CDR1 and CDR2: SQVTM and ANQGSEA. With 4 bases removed from V and 4 bases from J, the gap between germline ends came to 14 bases.

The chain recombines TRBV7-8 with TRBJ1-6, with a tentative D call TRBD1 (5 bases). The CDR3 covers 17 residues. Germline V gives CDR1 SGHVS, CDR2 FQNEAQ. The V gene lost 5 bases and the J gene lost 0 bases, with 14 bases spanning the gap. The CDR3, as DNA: TGTGCCAGCAGCCTTACAGGACGGAGCTCCTATAATTCACCCCTCCACTTT. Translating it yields CASSLTGRSSYNSPLHF.